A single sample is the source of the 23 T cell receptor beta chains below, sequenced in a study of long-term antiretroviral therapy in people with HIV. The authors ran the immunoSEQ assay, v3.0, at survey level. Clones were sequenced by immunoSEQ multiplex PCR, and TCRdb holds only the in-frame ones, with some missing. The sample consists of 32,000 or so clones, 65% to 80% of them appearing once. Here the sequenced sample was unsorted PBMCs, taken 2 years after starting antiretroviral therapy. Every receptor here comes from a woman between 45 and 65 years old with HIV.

For the CDR3, the DNA is TGTGCCAGCAGCTTAACCGGGGATAGCAATCAGCCCCAGCATTTT. Its protein is CASSLTGDSNQPQHF. The chain combines TRBV7-3 with TRBJ1-5; no clear D gene. The germline gives CDR1 SGHTA, CDR2 FQGTGA. Trimming cost V 0 bases and J 0 bases, with 6 bases left between them. The length of the CDR3 is 15 residues. Supplemented by reference TRBV7-3 and TRBJ1-5, the full variable domain reads GAGVSQTPSNKVTEKGKYVELRCDPISGHTALYWYRQSLGQGPEFLIYFQGTGAADDSGLPNDRFFAVRPEGSVSTLKIQRTERGDSAVYLCASSLTGDSNQPQHFGDGTRLSIL.

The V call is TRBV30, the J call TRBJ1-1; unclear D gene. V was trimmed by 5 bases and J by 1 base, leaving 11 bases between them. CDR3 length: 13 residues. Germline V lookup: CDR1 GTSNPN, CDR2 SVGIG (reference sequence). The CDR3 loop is CAWGTVRNTEAFF. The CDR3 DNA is TGTGCCTGGGGTACCGTCCGGAACACTGAAGCTTTCTTT.

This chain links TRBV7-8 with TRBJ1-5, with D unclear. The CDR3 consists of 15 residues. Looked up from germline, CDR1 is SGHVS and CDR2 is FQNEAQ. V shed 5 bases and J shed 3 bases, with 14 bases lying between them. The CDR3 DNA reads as TGTGCCAGCAGCATCGACGGACTGGACAATCAGCCCCAGCATTTT. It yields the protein CASSIDGLDNQPQHF.

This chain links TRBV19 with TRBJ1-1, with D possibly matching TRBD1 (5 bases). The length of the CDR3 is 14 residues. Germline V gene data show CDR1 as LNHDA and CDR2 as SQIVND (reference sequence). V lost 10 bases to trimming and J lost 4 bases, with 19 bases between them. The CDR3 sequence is CATRRVDQGTEAFF. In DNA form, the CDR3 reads TGTGCCACTCGACGTGTGGATCAGGGCACTGAAGCTTTCTTT.

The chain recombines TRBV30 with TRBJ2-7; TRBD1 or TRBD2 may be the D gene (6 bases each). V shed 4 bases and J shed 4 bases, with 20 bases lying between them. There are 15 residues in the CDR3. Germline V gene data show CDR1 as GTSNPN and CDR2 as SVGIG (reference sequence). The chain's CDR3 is CAWKGGVAVSYEQYF. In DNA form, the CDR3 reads TGTGCCTGGAAGGGGGGAGTGGCAGTTTCGTACGAGCAGTACTTC.

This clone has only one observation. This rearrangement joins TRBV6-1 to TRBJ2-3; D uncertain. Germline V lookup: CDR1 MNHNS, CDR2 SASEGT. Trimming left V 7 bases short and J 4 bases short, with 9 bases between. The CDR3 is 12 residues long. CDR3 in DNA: TGTGCCAGCACCCGCTTCGCAGATACGCAGTATTTT. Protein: CASTRFADTQYF.

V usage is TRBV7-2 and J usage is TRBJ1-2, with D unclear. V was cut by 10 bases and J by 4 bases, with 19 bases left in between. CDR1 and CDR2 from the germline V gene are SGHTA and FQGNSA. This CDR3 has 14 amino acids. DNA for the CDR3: TGTGCCACCGAGTCTGGGGATAGGATCTATGGCTACACCTTC. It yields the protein CATESGDRIYGYTF.

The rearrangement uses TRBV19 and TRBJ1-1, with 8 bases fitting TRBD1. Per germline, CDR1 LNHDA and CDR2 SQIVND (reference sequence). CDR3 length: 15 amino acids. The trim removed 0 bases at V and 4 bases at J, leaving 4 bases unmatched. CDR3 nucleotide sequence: TGTGCCAGTAGTATAGACAGGGGGCTTGGCACTGAAGCTTTCTTT. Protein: CASSIDRGLGTEAFF.

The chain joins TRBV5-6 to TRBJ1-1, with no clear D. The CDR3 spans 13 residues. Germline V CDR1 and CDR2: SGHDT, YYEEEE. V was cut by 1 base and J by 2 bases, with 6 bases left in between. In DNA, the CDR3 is TGTGCCAGCAGCTTGCCAGCCAACACTGAAGCTTTCTTT. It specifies CASSLPANTEAFF.

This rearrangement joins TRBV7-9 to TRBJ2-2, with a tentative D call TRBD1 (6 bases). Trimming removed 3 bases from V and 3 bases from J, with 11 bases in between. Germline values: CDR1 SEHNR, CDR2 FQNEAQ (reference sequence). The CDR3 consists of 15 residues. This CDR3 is CASSFITGYTGELFF. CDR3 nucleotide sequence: TGTGCCAGCAGCTTCATTACAGGGTACACCGGGGAGCTGTTTTTT.

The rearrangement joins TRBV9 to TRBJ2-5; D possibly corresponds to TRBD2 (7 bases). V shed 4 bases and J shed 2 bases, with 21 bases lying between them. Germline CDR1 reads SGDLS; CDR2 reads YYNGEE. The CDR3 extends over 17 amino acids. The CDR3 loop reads CASSLGGTGGFQETQYF. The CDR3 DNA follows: TGTGCCAGCAGCCTAGGGGGAACCGGGGGGTTTCAAGAGACCCAGTACTTC.

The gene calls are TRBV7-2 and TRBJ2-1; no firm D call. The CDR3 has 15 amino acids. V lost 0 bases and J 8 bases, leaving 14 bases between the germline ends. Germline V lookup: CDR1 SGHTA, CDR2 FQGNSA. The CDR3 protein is CASSLAPLQSYEQFF. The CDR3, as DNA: TGTGCCAGCAGCTTAGCCCCACTGCAAAGCTATGAGCAGTTCTTC.

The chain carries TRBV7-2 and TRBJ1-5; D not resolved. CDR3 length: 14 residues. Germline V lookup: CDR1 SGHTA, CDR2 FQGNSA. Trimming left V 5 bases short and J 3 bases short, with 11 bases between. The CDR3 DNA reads TGTGCCAGCAGCCAAACGGCCAACAATCAGCCCCAGCATTTT. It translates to CASSQTANNQPQHF.

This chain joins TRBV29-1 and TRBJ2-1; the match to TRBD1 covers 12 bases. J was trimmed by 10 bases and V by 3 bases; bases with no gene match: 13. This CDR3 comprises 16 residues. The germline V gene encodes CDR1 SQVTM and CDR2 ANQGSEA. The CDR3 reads CSVDFWTGQGAKEQFF. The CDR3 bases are TGCAGCGTTGACTTTTGGACGGGACAGGGGGCAAAGGAGCAGTTCTTC.

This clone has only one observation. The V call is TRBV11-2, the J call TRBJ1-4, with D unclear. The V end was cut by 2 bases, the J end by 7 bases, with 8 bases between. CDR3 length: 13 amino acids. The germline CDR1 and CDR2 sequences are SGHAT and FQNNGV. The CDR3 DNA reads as TGTGCCAGCAGCTTACGGGATTCTGAAAAACTGTTTTTT. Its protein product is CASSLRDSEKLFF.

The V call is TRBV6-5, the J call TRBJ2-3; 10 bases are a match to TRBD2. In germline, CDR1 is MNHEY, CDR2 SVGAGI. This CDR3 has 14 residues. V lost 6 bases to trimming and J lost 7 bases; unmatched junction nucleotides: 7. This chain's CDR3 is CASREAGGRHTQYF. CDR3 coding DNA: TGTGCCAGCAGGGAAGCGGGGGGGCGTCATACGCAGTATTTT.

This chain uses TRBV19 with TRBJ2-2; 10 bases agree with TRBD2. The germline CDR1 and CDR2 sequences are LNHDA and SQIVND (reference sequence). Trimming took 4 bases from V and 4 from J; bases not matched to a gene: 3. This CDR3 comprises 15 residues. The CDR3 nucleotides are TGTGCCAGTAGTAAAAGCGGGGGGGTCACCGGGGAGCTGTTTTTT. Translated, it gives CASSKSGGVTGELFF.

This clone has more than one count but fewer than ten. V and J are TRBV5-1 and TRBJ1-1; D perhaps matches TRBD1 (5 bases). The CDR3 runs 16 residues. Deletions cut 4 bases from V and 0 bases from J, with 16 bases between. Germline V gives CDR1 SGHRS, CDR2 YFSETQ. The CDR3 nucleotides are TGCGCCAGCAGCCCCGAAGTCTCAGGGCTGAACACTGAAGCTTTCTTT. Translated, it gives CASSPEVSGLNTEAFF.

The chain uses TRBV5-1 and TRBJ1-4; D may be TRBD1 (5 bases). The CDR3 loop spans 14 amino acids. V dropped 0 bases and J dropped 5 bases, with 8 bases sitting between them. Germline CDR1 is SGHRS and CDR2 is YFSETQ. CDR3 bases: TGCGCCAGCAGCTTGGGGGGCCCAAATGAAAAACTGTTTTTT. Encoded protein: CASSLGGPNEKLFF.

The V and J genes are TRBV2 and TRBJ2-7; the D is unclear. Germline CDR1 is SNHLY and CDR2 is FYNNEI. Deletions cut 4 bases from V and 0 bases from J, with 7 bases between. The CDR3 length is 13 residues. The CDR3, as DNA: TGTGCCAGCAGTGTTTTGTTCTCCTACGAGCAGTACTTC. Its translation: CASSVLFSYEQYF.

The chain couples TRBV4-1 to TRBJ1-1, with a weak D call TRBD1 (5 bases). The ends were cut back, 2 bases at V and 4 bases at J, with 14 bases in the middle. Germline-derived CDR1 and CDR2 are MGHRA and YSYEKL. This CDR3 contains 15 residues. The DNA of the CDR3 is TGCGCCAGCAGCCAACGCCAGGGTCTCCCCACTGAAGCTTTCTTT. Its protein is CASSQRQGLPTEAFF.

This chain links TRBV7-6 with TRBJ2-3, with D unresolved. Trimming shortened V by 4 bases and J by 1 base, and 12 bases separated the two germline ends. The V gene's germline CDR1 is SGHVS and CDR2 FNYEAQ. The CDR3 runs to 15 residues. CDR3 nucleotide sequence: TGTGCCAGCAGCTCCAGGACCCCCGGCACAGATACGCAGTATTTT. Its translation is CASSSRTPGTDTQYF.

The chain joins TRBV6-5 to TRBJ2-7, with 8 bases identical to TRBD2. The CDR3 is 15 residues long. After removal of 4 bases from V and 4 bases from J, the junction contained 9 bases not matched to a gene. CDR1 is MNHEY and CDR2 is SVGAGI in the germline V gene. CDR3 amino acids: CASSSMPGLEYEQYF. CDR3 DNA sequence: TGTGCCAGCAGTTCGATGCCGGGACTAGAATACGAGCAGTACTTC.